This T cell receptor (beta chain) emerged from a study of Graves' ophthalmopathy and Graves' hyperthyroidism. In this sample, this clonotype turned up many times. Losses at the gene ends were 6 bases for V and 10 bases for J; bases not matched to a gene: 9. CDR1 and CDR2 from the germline V gene are ENHRY and SYGVKD. This CDR3 region has 14 residues. Investigators amplified TCR beta CDR3 regions from RNA transcripts. First-round RT-PCR employed HTBI primers, with a second-round multiplex PCR after it. TCRdb re-analysed the multiplex PCR reads in MiXCR, keeping a single row per CDR3 protein. The table shows around 1.1 million distinct CDR3 sequences, with 36% occurring only once.

This receptor was taken from an adult man with Graves' hyperthyroidism. Sequenced material: peripheral blood or thyroid tissue (not recorded which). V is TRBV10-3 and J is TRBJ1-6; 7 bases are shared with TRBD1. The CDR3, as DNA: TGTGCCATCAGAGCCGGGACAGTGGGATCACCCCTCCACTTT. As protein: CAIRAGTVGSPLHF.